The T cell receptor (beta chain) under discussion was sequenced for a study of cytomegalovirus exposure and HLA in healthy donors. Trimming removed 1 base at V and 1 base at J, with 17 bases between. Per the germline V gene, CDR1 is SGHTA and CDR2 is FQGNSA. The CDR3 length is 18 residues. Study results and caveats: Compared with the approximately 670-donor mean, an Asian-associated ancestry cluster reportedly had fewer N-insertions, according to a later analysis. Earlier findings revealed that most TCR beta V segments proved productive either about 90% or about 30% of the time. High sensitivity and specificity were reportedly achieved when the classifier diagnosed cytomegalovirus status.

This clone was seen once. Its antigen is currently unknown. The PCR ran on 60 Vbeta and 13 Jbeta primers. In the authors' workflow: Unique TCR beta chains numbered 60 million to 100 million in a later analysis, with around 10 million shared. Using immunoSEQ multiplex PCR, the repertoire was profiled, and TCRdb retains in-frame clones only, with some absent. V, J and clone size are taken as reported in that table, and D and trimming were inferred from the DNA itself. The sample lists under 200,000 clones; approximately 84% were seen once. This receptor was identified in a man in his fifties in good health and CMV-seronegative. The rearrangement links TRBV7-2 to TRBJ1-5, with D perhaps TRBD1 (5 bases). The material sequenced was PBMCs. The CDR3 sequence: CASSLVPRQGLSNQPQHF. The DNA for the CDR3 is TGTGCCAGCAGCTTAGTTCCCCGCCAGGGCCTGAGCAATCAGCCCCAGCATTTT.